This T cell receptor beta chain was sequenced in a study of regulatory T cells in long-lasting Graves disease. Noted time point: newly diagnosed GD, antithyroid drugs for less than 3 months. Generation of the TCR library employed RNA extracted from PBMCs. Peripheral blood, at roughly 8.4 milliliters, went into EDTA tubes. Investigators prepared the TCR beta libraries by applying iRepertoire HTBI primers and Arm-PCR of CDR3 regions. TCRdb passed the multiplex PCR reads through MiXCR, listing each CDR3 protein once. Among under 800,000 distinct CDR3 sequences, about 16% were seen once, and the ten largest hold around 19%. Germline V gene sequence: CDR1 MDHEN, CDR2 SYDVKM. Trimming removed 0 bases from V and 6 bases from J, with 18 bases in between. The CDR3 has 18 amino acids. This clonotype appeared many times. These data were also filed under a second study, of T cells in Graves' hyperthyroidism and ophthalmopathy. Per that study: Uncontrolled infection, other autoimmune disease, pregnancy or lactation excluded patients. Blood held most thyroid clonotypes expanded above 0.001 frequency.

The receptor's source is a woman in her twenties or thirties with Graves disease. V is TRBV28 and J is TRBJ1-6; D is perhaps TRBD1 (5 bases). The specimen comprised peripheral blood mononuclear cells (PBMCs), sampled at new diagnosis, from a patient treated with antithyroid drugs. CDR3 sequence: CASSLWDIAGTFNSPLHF. DNA of the CDR3: TGTGCCAGCAGTTTATGGGATATCGCAGGGACTTTTAATTCACCCCTCCACTTT.